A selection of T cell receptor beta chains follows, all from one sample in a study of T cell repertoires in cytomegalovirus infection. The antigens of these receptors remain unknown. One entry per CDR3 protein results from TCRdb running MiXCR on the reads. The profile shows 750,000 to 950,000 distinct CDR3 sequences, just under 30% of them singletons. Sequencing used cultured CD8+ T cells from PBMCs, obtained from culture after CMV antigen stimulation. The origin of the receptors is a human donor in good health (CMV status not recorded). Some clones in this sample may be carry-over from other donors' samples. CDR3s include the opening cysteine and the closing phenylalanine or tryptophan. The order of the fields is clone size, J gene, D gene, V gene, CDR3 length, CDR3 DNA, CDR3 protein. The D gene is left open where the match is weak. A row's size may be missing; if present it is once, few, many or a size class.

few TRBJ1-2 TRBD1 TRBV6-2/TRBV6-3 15 TGTGCCAGCATCCCCGACAGGGGGCTCGACTATGGCTACACCTTC CASIPDRGLDYGYTF
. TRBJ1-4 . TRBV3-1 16 TGTGCCAGCAGCCAAGAGGAACGAAGGGGCGATGAAAAACTGTTTTTT CASSQEERRGDEKLFF
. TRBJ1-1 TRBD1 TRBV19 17 TGTGCCAGTAGTCCCCTTATGACAGGGGGCGAAGGGACTGAAGCTTTCTTT CASSPLMTGGEGTEAFF
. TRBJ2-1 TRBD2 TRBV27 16 TGTGCCAGCAGTTCTAGCGGGGGGTCCCCTTGGAATGAGCAGTTCTTC CASSSSGGSPWNEQFF
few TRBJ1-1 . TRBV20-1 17 TGCAGTGCTAGAGTGACGATTACCAGAGGGGACAACACTGAAGCTTTCTTT CSARVTITRGDNTEAFF
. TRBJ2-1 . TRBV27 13 TGTGCCAGCAGTTTGGACAACTACAATGAGCAGTTCTTC CASSLDNYNEQFF
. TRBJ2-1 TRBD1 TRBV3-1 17 TGTGCCAGCAGCCCCCGGACAGGGGTTAGCTCCTACAATGAGCAGTTCTTC CASSPRTGVSSYNEQFF
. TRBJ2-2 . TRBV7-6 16 TGTGCCAGCAGCTTAGGGTTTAGGGAAACATCCGGGGAGCTGTTTTTT CASSLGFRETSGELFF
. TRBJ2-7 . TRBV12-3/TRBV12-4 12 TGTGCCAGCACCGTGGACCGGCTCGAGCAGTACTTC CASTVDRLEQYF
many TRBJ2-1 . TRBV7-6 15 TGTGCCAGCAGTTTCGAGGACCTATCTCTAAATGAGCAGTTCTTC CASSFEDLSLNEQFF
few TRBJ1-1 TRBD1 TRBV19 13 TGTGCCAGTCGATACAGGGGGTACACTGAAGCTTTCTTT CASRYRGYTEAFF
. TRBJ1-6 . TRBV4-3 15 TGCGCCAGCAGCCAAGATCGAGGGAGAGGATCACCCCTCCACTTT CASSQDRGRGSPLHF
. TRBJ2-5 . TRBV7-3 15 TGTGTCAGCAGCCCTAGGGAGGGGGGGCTAGAGACCCAGTACTTC CVSSPREGGLETQYF
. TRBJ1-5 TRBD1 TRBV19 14 TGTGCCAGTACCCCGGACAGGTTCAATCAGCCCCAGCATTTT CASTPDRFNQPQHF
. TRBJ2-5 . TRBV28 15 TGTGCCAGCAGTTTAGGGGGGGCGCGGAAAGAGACCCAGTACTTC CASSLGGARKETQYF
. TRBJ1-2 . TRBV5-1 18 TGCGCCAGCAGCTTAGGATCGGGAAGGACAGCAGCTAACTATGGCTACACCTTC CASSLGSGRTAANYGYTF
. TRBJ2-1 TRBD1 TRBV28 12 TGTGCCAGCAGGGAAGGGGGCGATGAGCAGTTCTTC CASREGGDEQFF
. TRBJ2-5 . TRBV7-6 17 TGTGCCAGCAGCTCAATCCGGTTGGGATCCAATCGGGAGACCCAGTACTTC CASSSIRLGSNRETQYF
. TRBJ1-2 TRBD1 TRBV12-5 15 TGTGCTAGTGGTTTGGTTGGGACAGGGATATATGGCTACACCTTC CASGLVGTGIYGYTF
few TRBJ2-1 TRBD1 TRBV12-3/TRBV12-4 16 TGTGCCAGCAAAATTTCGGACAGGGGAAATGGAAATGAGCAGTTCTTC CASKISDRGNGNEQFF
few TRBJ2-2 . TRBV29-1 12 TGCAGCGTTGTAGGGTACACCGGGGAGCTGTTTTTT CSVVGYTGELFF
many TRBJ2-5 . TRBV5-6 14 TGTGCCAGCAGCTTGAAAACAGGGCCAGAGACCCAGTACTTC CASSLKTGPETQYF
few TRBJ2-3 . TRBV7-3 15 TGTGCCAGCAGCAACCTTATGGGTATCGCAGATACGCAGTATTTT CASSNLMGIADTQYF
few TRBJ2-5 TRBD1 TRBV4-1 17 TGCGCCAGCAGCCAAGGGTTGGACAGGGGGCTCGAAGAGACCCAGTACTTC CASSQGLDRGLEETQYF
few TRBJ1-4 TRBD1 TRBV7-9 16 TGTGCCAGCAGCTTGGGCCGGGACAGCGTAGGCGAAAAACTGTTTTTT CASSLGRDSVGEKLFF
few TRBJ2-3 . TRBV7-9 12 TGTGCCAGCGGAACAGGGACAGATACGCAGTATTTT CASGTGTDTQYF
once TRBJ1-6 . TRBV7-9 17 TGTGCCAGCAGCTTAGAGGTGTTGTCAGACTATAATTCACCCCTCCACTTT CASSLEVLSDYNSPLHF
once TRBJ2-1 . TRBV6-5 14 TGTGCCAGCAGTTACAGGGGATTTGGCAATGAGCAGTTCTTC CASSYRGFGNEQFF
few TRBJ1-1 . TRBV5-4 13 TGTGAATTGGCCGTTCAGGGCGGCACTGAAGCTTTCTTT CELAVQGGTEAFF
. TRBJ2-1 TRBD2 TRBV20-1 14 TGCAGTGCGGAAAGACTAGCGGGGGGCTATGAGCAGTTCTTC CSAERLAGGYEQFF
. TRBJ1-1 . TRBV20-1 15 TGCAGTGCTTTGAGTGGTCAGGAAGGGATCGCTGAAGCTTTCTTT CSALSGQEGIAEAFF
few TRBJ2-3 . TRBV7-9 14 TGTGCCAGCAGCCCACCCCCCCAGCCAGATACGCAGTATTTT CASSPPPQPDTQYF
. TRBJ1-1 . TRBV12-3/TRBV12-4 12 TGTGCCAGCAGCTGGGGGGGGCCTGAAGCTTTCTTT CASSWGGPEAFF
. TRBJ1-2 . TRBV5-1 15 TGCGCCAGCAGCACACGGACAGAAGGACACTATGGCTACACCTTC CASSTRTEGHYGYTF
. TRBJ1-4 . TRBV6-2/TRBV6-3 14 TGTGCCAGCAGTGGGGACGTACGGAGTGAAAAACTGTTTTTT CASSGDVRSEKLFF
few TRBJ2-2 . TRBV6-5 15 TGTGCCAGCAGTTACCAAGCAGGGGAAACCGGGGAGCTGTTTTTT CASSYQAGETGELFF
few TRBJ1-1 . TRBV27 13 TGTGCCAGCAGTCCCCTCATTAGCTCTGAAGCTTTCTTT CASSPLISSEAFF